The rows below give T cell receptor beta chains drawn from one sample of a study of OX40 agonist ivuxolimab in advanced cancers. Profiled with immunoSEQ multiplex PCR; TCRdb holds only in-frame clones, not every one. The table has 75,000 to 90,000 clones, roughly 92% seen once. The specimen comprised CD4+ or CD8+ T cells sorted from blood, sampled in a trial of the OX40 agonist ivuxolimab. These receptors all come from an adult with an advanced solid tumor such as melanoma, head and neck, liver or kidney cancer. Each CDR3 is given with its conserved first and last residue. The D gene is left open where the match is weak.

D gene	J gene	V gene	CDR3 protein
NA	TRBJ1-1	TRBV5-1	CASSLGGGNTEAFF
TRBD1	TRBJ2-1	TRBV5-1	CASSVTGGYNEQFF
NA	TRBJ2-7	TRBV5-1	CASRFTGFTRALDEQYF
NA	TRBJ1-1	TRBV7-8	CASSFNPDTEAFF
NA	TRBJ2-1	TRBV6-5	CASSYSVLDPYNEQFF
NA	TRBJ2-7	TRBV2	CASSPVSDSYEQYF
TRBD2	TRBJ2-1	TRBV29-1	CSVGLAGTGGNEQFF
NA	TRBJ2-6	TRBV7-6	CASSSAPISQSRANVLTF
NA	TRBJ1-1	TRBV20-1	CSASFNTEAFF
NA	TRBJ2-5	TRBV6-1	CASTRRSQETQYF
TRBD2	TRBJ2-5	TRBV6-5	CASFSGGSETQYF